The rows below give T cell receptor beta chains drawn from one sample of a study of beta chain features in type 1 diabetes. Produced via immunoSEQ multiplex PCR; TCRdb's table is partial and in-frame only. The data contain almost 350,000 clones, approximately 8.2% of them singletons. Sample: central memory CD4+ T cells from blood. All receptors derive from a woman younger than 35 in good health. The CDR3 runs from the conserved cysteine through the conserved F or W. The order of the fields is J gene, D gene, V gene, clone size, CDR3 DNA, CDR3 protein. The D gene is left open where the match is weak. Expanded clones get a size class; other rows say once, few or many, or leave the size out.

TRBJ2-3 - TRBV7-8 few TGTGCCAGCAGCTCTTACACAGATACGCAGTATTTT CASSSYTDTQYF
TRBJ2-3 - TRBV2 - TGTGCCAGCAGTGAAGCGGGAGTAGGGGCAGATACGCAGTATTTT CASSEAGVGADTQYF
TRBJ2-3 TRBD2 TRBV7-2 few TGTGCCAGCAGCATATCACCGCCGGGACTAGTGGTGTATACGCAGTATTTT CASSISPPGLVVYTQYF
TRBJ1-4 TRBD1 TRBV6-5 - TGTGCCAGCTCGAGGGCAGGGGGTGAAAAACTGTTTTTT CASSRAGGEKLFF
TRBJ1-2 - TRBV4-2 - TGTGCCAGCAGCATAGGGGATGGCTACACCTTC CASSIGDGYTF
TRBJ2-1 - TRBV7-2 - TGTGCCAGCAGCTTACAGGGAGGTGTCTACAATGAGCAGTTCTTC CASSLQGGVYNEQFF
TRBJ2-1 - TRBV19 many TGTGCCACCTCGAGGGGGGGCAATGAGCAGTTCTTC CATSRGGNEQFF
TRBJ2-6 TRBD1 TRBV2 many TGTGCCAGCTCGAGGACAGGTTACTCTGGGGCCAACGTCCTGACTTTC CASSRTGYSGANVLTF
TRBJ2-7 - TRBV27 few TGTGCCAGCAGTCCCGGACCCGTCAGCTACGAGCAGTACTTC CASSPGPVSYEQYF
TRBJ2-1 - TRBV19 many TGTGCCAGTACTCGCGGACTTTACTCCTACAATGAGCAGTTCTTC CASTRGLYSYNEQFF
TRBJ2-4 - TRBV21-1 few TGTGCCAGCAGCAGTGGCAAGTGTGCACTAGCCAAAAACATTCAGTACTTC CASSSGKCALAKNIQYF
TRBJ2-2 TRBD2 TRBV6-6 few TGTGCCAGCAGTTACCTGACTAGCTTCGGGGAGCTGTTTTTT CASSYLTSFGELFF
TRBJ2-5 TRBD2 TRBV27 many TGTGCCAGCAGTTCCCGATCTAGCGGGACTCTATTGGGGGGTGAGACCCAGTACTTC CASSSRSSGTLLGGETQYF
TRBJ1-1 TRBD1 TRBV4-3 - TGCGCCAGCAGCCAAACAGGGGGCGCGGGAACTGAAGCTTTCTTT CASSQTGGAGTEAFF
TRBJ2-7 TRBD1 TRBV6-5 - TGTGCCAGCAGTGCCGGGACAGGGTCCTACGAGCAGTACTTC CASSAGTGSYEQYF
TRBJ2-1 TRBD2 TRBV9 few TGTGCCAGCAGCCGGACTAGCGGGAGAGGGGAGCAGTTCTTC CASSRTSGRGEQFF
TRBJ2-1 - TRBV7-2 - TGTGCCAGCAGCCAAGCGGGACAGGTCGTCATTGAGCAGTTCTTC CASSQAGQVVIEQFF
TRBJ2-3 - TRBV7-2 few TGTGCCAGCAGCTTAAACGGTGCCCCGGATACGCAGTATTTT CASSLNGAPDTQYF
TRBJ2-1 - TRBV7-9 many TGTGCCAGCAGCCCGCGGGACAGTAACAATGAGCAGTTCTTC CASSPRDSNNEQFF
TRBJ2-3 - TRBV6-5 - TGTGCCAGCAGCTATTCTTATGGCACAGATACGCAGTATTTT CASSYSYGTDTQYF
TRBJ2-7 TRBD2 TRBV11-2 many TGTGCCAGCAGCTTAGATAGTCGTGCTAGCGGGCGAAGTTCCTACGAGCAGTACTTC CASSLDSRASGRSSYEQYF
TRBJ2-6 - TRBV29-1 - TGCAGCGTAGGGCTTGGCTCTGGGGCCAACGTCCTGACTTTC CSVGLGSGANVLTF
TRBJ2-1 - TRBV7-3 few TGTGCCAGCAGCTCTGGGGCAGAGCAGTTCTTC CASSSGAEQFF
TRBJ2-3 - TRBV10-3 - TGTGCCATCAGCCCATTCTCCAGCGGCACAGATACGCAGTATTTT CAISPFSSGTDTQYF
TRBJ2-3 - TRBV1 few TGCACCAGCAGCCAATTCATGATGACTAGCCTGATCTCAGATACGCAGTATTTT CTSSQFMMTSLISDTQYF
TRBJ2-5 TRBD1 TRBV5-4 - TGTGCCAGCAGCTCTGGACAGGGGATCCAAGAGACCCAGTACTTC CASSSGQGIQETQYF
TRBJ2-1 - TRBV5-1 - TGCGCCAGCAGCGCGGGACCCCAACTGGCCTACAATGAGCAGTTCTTC CASSAGPQLAYNEQFF